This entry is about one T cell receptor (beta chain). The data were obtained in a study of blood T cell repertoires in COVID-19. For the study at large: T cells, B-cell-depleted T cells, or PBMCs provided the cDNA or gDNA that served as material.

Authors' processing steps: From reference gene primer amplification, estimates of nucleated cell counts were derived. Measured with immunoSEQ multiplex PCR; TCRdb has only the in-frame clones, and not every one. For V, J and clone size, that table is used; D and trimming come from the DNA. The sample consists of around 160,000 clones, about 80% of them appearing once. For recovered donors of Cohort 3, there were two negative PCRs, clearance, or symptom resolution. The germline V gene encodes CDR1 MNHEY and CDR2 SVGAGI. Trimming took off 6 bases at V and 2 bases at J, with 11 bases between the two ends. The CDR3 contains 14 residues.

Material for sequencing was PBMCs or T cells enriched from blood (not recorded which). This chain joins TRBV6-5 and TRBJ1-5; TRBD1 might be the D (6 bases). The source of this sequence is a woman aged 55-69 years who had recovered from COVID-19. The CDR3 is CASSLRGRNQPQHF. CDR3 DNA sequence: TGTGCCAGCAGCCTCAGGGGCCGCAATCAGCCCCAGCATTTT.